This T cell receptor beta chain is from a study of molecular identifiers for immune sequencing clone quantification. TCRdb processed the PCR reads anew with MiXCR; each CDR3 protein has one entry. The sample contains roughly 12,000 distinct CDR3 sequences, roughly 15% of which appear only once. Germline V gene sequence: CDR1 MGHRA, CDR2 YSYEKL. CDR3 length equals 13 residues. V dropped 3 bases and J dropped 5 bases, with 8 bases sitting between them. This clonotype is deemed medium-sized (0.01 to 0.1%). The sequencing input was naive CD8+ T cells from blood, with Jurkat cell RNA spiked in. Specified subset: FACS-sorted CD8+CD4-CCR7+CD45RA+ naive T cells. This receptor was identified in a human donor in good health. Some libraries in this study had Jurkat cell RNA spiked in. V and J are TRBV4-1 and TRBJ2-1; D remains unclear. The CDR3 region is CASSQVFNNEQFF. CDR3 nucleotide sequence: TGCGCCAGCAGCCAGGTCTTTAACAATGAGCAGTTCTTC.